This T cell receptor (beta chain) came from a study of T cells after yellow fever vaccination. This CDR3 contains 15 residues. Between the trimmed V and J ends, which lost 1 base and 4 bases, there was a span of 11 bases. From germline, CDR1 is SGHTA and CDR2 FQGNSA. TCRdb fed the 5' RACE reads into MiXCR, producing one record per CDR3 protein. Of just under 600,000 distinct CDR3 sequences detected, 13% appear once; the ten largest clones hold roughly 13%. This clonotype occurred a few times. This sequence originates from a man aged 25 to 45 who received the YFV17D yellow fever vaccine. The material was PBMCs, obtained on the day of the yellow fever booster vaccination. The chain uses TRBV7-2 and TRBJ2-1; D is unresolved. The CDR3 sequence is CASSLEGHAYNEQFF. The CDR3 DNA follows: TGTGCCAGCAGCTTAGAGGGCCACGCATACAATGAGCAGTTCTTC.